Below, 17 T cell receptor beta chains from the same sample are listed, as sequenced in a study of identical twins. Using its own MiXCR run on the 5' RACE reads, TCRdb lists one record per CDR3 protein. The data show 700,000 or so distinct CDR3 sequences, with 20% to 25% seen just once and roughly 4% held by the top ten. The data were also submitted as part of a second study, on T cells expressing NK-cell markers.

Sequenced sample: PBMCs. The receptor set was obtained from a young woman in good health.

This clonotype turned up a few times. The genes are TRBV20-1 and TRBJ2-5, with a weak D call TRBD2 (6 bases). This CDR3 region has 14 residues. Deletions cut 0 bases from V and 4 bases from J, with 12 bases between. CDR1 is DFQATT and CDR2 is SNEGSKA in the germline V gene (reference sequence). The CDR3 DNA reads TGCAGTGCTAGAGATAAGCAGGGAGGAGAGACCCAGTACTTC. Its protein product is CSARDKQGGETQYF.

This clonotype has only a few counts. The chain employs TRBV14 and TRBJ2-7, with D possibly matching TRBD2 (5 bases). Deletions cut 8 bases from V and 1 base from J, with 9 bases between. Germline CDR1 SGHDN, CDR2 FVKESK. CDR3 size: 12 residues. CDR3 amino acids: CASAGPSYEQYF. The CDR3 DNA is TGTGCCAGCGCGGGCCCGTCCTACGAGCAGTACTTC.

This clonotype turned up a few times. The chain couples TRBV5-1 to TRBJ1-6; D not resolved. Germline loops: CDR1 SGHRS, CDR2 YFSETQ. Trimming pared 5 bases from V and 5 bases from J, leaving 14 bases between. The CDR3 totals 15 residues. This CDR3 reads CASSPAWVDNSPLHF. The CDR3 DNA is TGCGCCAGCAGTCCCGCATGGGTGGATAATTCACCCCTCCACTTT.

The V and J genes are TRBV10-3 and TRBJ2-5; D is possibly TRBD1 (5 bases). Trimming pared 3 bases from V and 4 bases from J, leaving 30 bases between. Germline V CDR1 and CDR2: ENHRY, SYGVKD. This CDR3 is built from 20 residues. The CDR3 coding sequence is TGTGCCATCAGTGAAGTCAAGGACATAAACTTTCATTTCGGGCCAGAGACCCAGTACTTC. Amino acid sequence: CAISEVKDINFHFGPETQYF.

This clonotype was picked up many times. V usage is TRBV6-5 and J usage is TRBJ2-7; TRBD2 matches 9 bases. Per the germline V gene, CDR1 is MNHEY and CDR2 is SVGAGI. J gave up 2 bases and V 2 bases, and 4 bases lay outside the gene matches. The CDR3 contains 15 residues. CDR3 nucleotides: TGTGCCAGCAGTTACGGGGCGGGGGGGACCTACGAGCAGTACTTC. Encoded protein: CASSYGAGGTYEQYF.

This clonotype was detected only a few times. The chain has TRBV13 and TRBJ1-3; D is unresolved. Between the trimmed V and J ends, which lost 3 bases and 0 bases, there was a span of 3 bases. Germline loops: CDR1 PRHDT, CDR2 FYEKMQ (reference sequence). This CDR3 has 13 residues. CDR3 DNA: TGTGCCAGCAGCTTTGACTCTGGAAACACCATATATTTT. Encoded protein: CASSFDSGNTIYF.

In its sample, this clonotype was seen many times. The rearrangement links TRBV11-2 to TRBJ2-7; maybe TRBD1 (6 bases). Looked up from germline, CDR1 is SGHAT and CDR2 is FQNNGV. The CDR3 sequence is 11 residues long. V lost 5 bases, J lost 6 bases, and 8 bases lay in between. CDR3 amino acids: CASSGQLEQYF. CDR3 in DNA: TGTGCCAGCAGCGGACAGCTCGAGCAGTACTTC. Combining the CDR3 with reference TRBV11-2 and TRBJ2-7 gives the whole variable domain EAGVAQSPRYKIIEKRQSVAFWCNPISGHATLYWYQQILGQGPKLLIQFQNNGVVDDSQLPKDRFSAERLKGVDSTLKIQPAKLEDSAVYLCASSGQLEQYFGPGTRLTVT.

This clonotype came up many times. The DNA of the CDR3 is TGTGCCAGCAGCCCGTTTCTGGGGGCCGGCCAAGAGACCCAGTACTTC. This sequence encodes CASSPFLGAGQETQYF. The V gene is TRBV5-6, the J gene TRBJ2-5; tentative D call: TRBD1 (6 bases). The CDR3 sequence is 16 residues long. Germline V gives CDR1 SGHDT, CDR2 YYEEEE. The V end was cut by 4 bases, the J end by 1 base, with 17 bases between.

This clonotype was picked up a small number of times. J is TRBJ2-6 and V is TRBV9; D is undetermined. In germline, CDR1 is SGDLS, CDR2 YYNGEE. Trimming pared 0 bases from V and 2 bases from J, leaving 9 bases between. This CDR3 has 16 residues. The CDR3 sequence: CASSVDWRPGANVLTF. The CDR3 DNA is TGTGCCAGCAGCGTAGATTGGCGCCCTGGGGCCAACGTCCTGACTTTC.

This sequence joins TRBV7-9 and TRBJ2-7; D may be TRBD2 (6 bases). The CDR3 is 15 amino acids. Per the germline V gene, CDR1 is SEHNR and CDR2 is FQNEAQ (reference sequence). V was clipped by 5 bases and J by 3 bases, with 17 bases between them. CDR3 amino acids: CASSTLGLSNYEQYF. DNA of the CDR3: TGTGCCAGCAGCACCCTGGGACTTTCCAACTACGAGCAGTACTTC.

This clonotype was detected ten times or more. The chain links TRBV10-3 to TRBJ2-3; TRBD2 might be the D (5 bases). CDR1 is ENHRY and CDR2 is SYGVKD in the germline V gene. The V end was cut by 6 bases, the J end by 3 bases, with 13 bases between. The CDR3 contains 14 residues. The CDR3 DNA reads TGTGCCATCAGCGGGAATCATGGTACAGATACGCAGTATTTT. It encodes CAISGNHGTDTQYF.

This clonotype was seen a handful of times. V gene TRBV7-3 combines with J gene TRBJ2-1; tentatively, D is TRBD1 or TRBD2 (7 bases each). Germline CDR1 reads SGHTA; CDR2 reads FQGTGA. This CDR3 spans 14 amino acids. V was trimmed by 0 bases and J by 8 bases, leaving 11 bases between them. The CDR3 is CASSLTAGGDEQFF. The CDR3, as DNA: TGTGCCAGCAGCTTAACGGCAGGGGGGGATGAGCAGTTCTTC.

V gene TRBV27 combines with J gene TRBJ2-3; D is uncertain. Germline CDR1 is MNHEY and CDR2 is SMNVEV (reference sequence). The CDR3 has 14 amino acids. V was clipped by 3 bases and J by 5 bases, with 12 bases between them. DNA for the CDR3: TGTGCCAGCAGTTTTAATAGCAAGTTAGATACGCAGTATTTT. It yields the protein CASSFNSKLDTQYF.

J is TRBJ2-7 and V is TRBV3-1; possibly TRBD1 for D (5 bases). Germline V gene data show CDR1 as LGHDT and CDR2 as YNNKEL (reference sequence). Trimming left V 4 bases short and J 4 bases short, with 14 bases between. There are 14 residues in the CDR3. CDR3 bases: TGTGCCAGCAGCCTGGGGCAGGTGATATACGAGCAGTACTTC. Translated: CASSLGQVIYEQYF.

This clonotype was found a few times. The gene calls are TRBV29-1 and TRBJ2-1, with D tentatively TRBD1 or TRBD2 (5 bases each). The germline V and J ends were trimmed by 6 bases and 12 bases, with 12 bases remaining between them. Germline loops: CDR1 SQVTM, CDR2 ANQGSEA. The CDR3 is 10 amino acids. For the CDR3, the DNA is TGCAGCGTAGGTGAGGGACCGCAGTTCTTC. The encoded protein is CSVGEGPQFF.

This clonotype was counted a few times. The V call is TRBV4-2, the J call TRBJ2-7; 8 bases fit TRBD1. The CDR3 consists of 15 residues. In germline, CDR1 is LGHNA, CDR2 YNFKEQ. The J segment lost 2 bases and the V segment lost 2 bases, leaving 5 bases of the junction unmatched. Here the CDR3 reads CASSQTRGQAYEQYF. The CDR3 DNA is TGTGCCAGCAGCCAAACTCGGGGACAGGCCTACGAGCAGTACTTC.

The rearrangement links TRBV20-1 to TRBJ2-7; D possibly corresponds to TRBD2 (5 bases). The CDR3 totals 17 residues. V gave up 5 bases and J gave up 0 bases, with 23 bases separating them. The V gene's germline CDR1 is DFQATT and CDR2 SNEGSKA (reference sequence). This CDR3 reads CSAPEVGGHRSSYEQYF. The CDR3 DNA reads TGCAGTGCTCCGGAAGTAGGAGGTCATCGCAGCTCCTACGAGCAGTACTTC.